The entry below describes one T cell receptor (beta chain). Its antigen remains unknown. This specimen belongs to a study of CD8+CD57+ T cells in acquired aplastic anemia. Study at large: CD4+ and CD8+ cells, once sorted, gave DNA averaging roughly 3 ug. Study observations and caveats: Between the patient and control groups, CD8+ Simpson's diversity did not differ significantly. Patients and controls were found to share around 30 CD8+ CDR3 sequences.

TCR beta VDJ combinations and CDR3 sequences were profiled from genomic DNA. TCRdb redid the calling of the reads with MiXCR, one entry per CDR3 protein. The sample contains about 270,000 distinct CDR3 sequences, 45% to 65% of which appear only once. Trimming stripped 6 bases from V and 9 bases from J, with 11 bases between. The CDR3 sequence is 11 residues long. Sample: sorted CD4+, CD8+, or CD8+CD57+ T cells (not recorded which) from PBMCs. The V gene is TRBV12-3 or TRBV12-4, the J gene TRBJ1-1; D is perhaps TRBD1 (6 bases). The source is a human donor with severe aplastic anemia or a healthy control (not recorded which). In nucleotides, the CDR3 is TGTGCCAGCAGCTCCGACAGGCAAGCTTTCTTT. Its protein product is CASSSDRQAFF.